This T cell receptor beta chain was documented in a study of T-cell reconstitution after alpha-beta-depleted transplantation in children. Unique molecular identifiers tagged the TCRbeta library. Via MiXCR, TCRdb re-called the PCR reads, giving one row per CDR3 protein. This table has roughly 100,000 distinct CDR3 sequences, roughly 8% appearing once. This clonotype was observed at least ten times. The length of the CDR3 is 14 residues. V lost 8 bases, J lost 2 bases, and 13 bases lay in between. Per germline, CDR1 MNHEY and CDR2 SMNVEV (reference sequence). The receptor was isolated from a human donor who donated a stem cell graft to a child with congenital amegakaryocytic thrombocytopenia. The sequencing here drew on PBMCs from the stem cell graft donor, taken from the stem cell graft. The chain has TRBV27 and TRBJ1-3; possibly TRBD1 for D (6 bases). The CDR3 here is CASGNRETGNTIYF. The DNA for the CDR3 is TGTGCCAGCGGCAACAGGGAAACTGGAAACACCATATATTTT.